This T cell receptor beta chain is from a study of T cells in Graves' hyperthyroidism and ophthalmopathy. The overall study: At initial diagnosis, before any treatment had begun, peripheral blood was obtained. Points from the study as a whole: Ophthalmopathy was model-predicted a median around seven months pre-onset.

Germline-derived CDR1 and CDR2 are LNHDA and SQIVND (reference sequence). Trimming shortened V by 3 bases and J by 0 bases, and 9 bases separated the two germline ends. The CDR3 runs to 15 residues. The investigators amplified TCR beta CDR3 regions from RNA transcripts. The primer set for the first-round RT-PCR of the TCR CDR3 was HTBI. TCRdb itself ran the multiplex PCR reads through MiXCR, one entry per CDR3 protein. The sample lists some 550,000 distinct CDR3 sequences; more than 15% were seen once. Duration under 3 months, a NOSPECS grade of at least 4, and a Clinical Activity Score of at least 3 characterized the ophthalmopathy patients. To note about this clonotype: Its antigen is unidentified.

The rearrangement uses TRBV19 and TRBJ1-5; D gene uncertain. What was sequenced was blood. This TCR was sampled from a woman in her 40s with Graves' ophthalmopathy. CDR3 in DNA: TGTGCCAGTAGTATTTCGGGATATAGCAATCAGCCCCAGCATTTT. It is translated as CASSISGYSNQPQHF.